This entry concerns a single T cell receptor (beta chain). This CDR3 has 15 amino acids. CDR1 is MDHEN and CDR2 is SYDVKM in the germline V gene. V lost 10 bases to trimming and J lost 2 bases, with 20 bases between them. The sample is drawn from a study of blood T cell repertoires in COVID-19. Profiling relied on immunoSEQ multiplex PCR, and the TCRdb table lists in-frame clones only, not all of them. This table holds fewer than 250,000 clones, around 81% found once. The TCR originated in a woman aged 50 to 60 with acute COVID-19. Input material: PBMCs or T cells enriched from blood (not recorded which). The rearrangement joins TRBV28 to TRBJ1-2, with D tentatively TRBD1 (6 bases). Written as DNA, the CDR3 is TGTGCCACCTACGTCGAGGGGGGACTAAACTATGGCTACACCTTC. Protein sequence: CATYVEGGLNYGYTF.